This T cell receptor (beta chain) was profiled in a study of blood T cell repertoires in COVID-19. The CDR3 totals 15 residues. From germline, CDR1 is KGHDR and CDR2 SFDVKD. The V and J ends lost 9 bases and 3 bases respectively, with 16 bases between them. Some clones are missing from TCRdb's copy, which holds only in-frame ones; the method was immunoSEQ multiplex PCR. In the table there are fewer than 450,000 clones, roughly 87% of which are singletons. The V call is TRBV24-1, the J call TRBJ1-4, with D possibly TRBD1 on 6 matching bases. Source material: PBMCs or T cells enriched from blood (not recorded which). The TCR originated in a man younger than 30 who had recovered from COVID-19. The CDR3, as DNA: TGTGCCACCCCGGGGGGCGGCGTGTCTAATGAAAAACTGTTTTTT. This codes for CATPGGGVSNEKLFF.